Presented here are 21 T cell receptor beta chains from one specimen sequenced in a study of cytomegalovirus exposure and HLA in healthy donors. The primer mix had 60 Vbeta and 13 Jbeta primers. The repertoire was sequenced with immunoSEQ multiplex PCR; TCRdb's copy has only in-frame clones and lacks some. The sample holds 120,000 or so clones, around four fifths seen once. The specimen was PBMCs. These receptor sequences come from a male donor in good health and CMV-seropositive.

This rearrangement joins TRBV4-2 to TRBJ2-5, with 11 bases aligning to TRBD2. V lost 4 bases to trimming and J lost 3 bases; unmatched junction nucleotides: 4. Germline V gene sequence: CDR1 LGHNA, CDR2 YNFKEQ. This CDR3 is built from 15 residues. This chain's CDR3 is CASSRRLAGKETQYF. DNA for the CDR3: TGTGCCAGCAGCCGGCGACTAGCGGGAAAAGAGACCCAGTACTTC.

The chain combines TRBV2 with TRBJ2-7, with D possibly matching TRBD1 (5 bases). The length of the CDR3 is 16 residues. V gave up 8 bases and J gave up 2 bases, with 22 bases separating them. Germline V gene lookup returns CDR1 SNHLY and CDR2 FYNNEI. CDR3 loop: CASLTSRQFFTYEQYF. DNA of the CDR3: TGTGCCAGCCTCACGTCCCGACAGTTTTTTACCTACGAGCAGTACTTC.

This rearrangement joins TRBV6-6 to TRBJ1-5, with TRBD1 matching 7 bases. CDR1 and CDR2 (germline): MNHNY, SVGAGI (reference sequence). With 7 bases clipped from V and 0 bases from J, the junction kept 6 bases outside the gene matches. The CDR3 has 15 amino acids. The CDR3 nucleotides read TGTGCCAGCATCGGGACAGTCAATAGCAATCAGCCCCAGCATTTT. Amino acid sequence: CASIGTVNSNQPQHF.

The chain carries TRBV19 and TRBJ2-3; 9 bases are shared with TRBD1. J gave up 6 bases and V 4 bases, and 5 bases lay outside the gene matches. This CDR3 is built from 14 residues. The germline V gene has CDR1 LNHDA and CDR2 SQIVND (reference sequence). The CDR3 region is CASSRTGGADTQYF. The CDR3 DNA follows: TGTGCCAGTAGTAGAACAGGGGGCGCGGATACGCAGTATTTT.

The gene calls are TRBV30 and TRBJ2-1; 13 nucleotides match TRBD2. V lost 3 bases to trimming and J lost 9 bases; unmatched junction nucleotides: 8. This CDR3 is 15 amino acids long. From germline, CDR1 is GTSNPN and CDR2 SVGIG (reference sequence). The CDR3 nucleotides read TGTGCCTGGAGATTACTAGCGGGAGGGCCCGGTGAGCAGTTCTTC. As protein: CAWRLLAGGPGEQFF.

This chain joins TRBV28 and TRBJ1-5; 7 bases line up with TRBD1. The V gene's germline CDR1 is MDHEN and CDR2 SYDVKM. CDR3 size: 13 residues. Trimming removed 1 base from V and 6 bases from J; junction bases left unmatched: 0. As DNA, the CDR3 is TGTGCCAGCAGTTTATACAGGGGTCAGCCCCAGCATTTT. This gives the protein CASSLYRGQPQHF.

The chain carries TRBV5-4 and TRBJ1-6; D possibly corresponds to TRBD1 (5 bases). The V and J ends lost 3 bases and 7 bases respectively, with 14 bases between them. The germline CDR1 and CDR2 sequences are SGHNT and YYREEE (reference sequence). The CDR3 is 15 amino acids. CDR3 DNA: TGTGCCAGCAGCTCACAGGTGGGGCTAAATTCACCCCTCCACTTT. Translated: CASSSQVGLNSPLHF.

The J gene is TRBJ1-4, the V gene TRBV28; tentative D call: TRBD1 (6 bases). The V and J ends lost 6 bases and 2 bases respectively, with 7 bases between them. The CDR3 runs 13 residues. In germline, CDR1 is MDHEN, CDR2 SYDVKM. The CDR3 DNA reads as TGTGCCAGCAGCACAGGGACTAATGAAAAACTGTTTTTT. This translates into CASSTGTNEKLFF.

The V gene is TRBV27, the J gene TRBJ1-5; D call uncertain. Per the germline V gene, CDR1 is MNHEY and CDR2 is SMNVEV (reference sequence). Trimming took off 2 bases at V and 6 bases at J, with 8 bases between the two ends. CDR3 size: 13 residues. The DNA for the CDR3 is TGTGCCAGCAGTTTACAGGCGAGTCAGCCCCAGCATTTT. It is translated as CASSLQASQPQHF.

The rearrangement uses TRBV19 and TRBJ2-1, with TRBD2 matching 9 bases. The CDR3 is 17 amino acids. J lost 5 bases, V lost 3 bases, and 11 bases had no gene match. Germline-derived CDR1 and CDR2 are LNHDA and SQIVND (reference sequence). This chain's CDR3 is CASSIAGPGLAHNEQFF. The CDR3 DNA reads TGTGCCAGTAGTATTGCCGGCCCGGGACTAGCCCACAATGAGCAGTTCTTC.

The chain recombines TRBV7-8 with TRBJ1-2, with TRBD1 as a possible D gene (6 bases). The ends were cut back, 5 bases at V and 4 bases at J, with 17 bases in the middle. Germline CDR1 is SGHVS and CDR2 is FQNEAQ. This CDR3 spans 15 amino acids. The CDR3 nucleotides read TGTGCCAGCAGCGCAAACCAGGGACAACGCTATGGCTACACCTTC. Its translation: CASSANQGQRYGYTF.

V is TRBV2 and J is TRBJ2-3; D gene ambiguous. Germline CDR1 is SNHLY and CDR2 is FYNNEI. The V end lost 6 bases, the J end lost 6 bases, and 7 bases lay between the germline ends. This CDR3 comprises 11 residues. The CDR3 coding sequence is TGTGCCAGCAGGCCGAGGGATACGCAGTATTTT. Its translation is CASRPRDTQYF.

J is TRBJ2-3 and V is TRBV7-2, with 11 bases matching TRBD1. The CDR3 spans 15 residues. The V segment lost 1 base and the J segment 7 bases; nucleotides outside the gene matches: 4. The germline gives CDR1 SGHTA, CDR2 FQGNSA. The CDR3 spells CASSLEGTGGHTQYF. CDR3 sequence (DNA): TGTGCCAGCAGCTTAGAGGGGACAGGGGGTCATACGCAGTATTTT.

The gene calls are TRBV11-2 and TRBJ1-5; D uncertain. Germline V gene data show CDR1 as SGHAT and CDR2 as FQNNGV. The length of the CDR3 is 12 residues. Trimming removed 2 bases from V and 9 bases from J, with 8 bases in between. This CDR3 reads CASSLSFGPQHF. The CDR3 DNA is TGTGCCAGCAGCTTATCCTTCGGGCCCCAGCATTTT.

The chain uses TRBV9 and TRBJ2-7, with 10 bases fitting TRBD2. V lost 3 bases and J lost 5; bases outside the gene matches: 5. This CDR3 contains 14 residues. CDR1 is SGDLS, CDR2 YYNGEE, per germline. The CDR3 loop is CASSASGRMNEQYF. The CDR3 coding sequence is TGTGCCAGCAGCGCTAGCGGGAGAATGAACGAGCAGTACTTC.

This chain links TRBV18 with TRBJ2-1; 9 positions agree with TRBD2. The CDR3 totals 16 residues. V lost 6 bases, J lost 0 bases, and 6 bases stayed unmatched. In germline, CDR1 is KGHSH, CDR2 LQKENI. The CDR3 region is CASSQASGASYNEQFF. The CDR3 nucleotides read TGTGCCAGCTCCCAAGCTAGCGGGGCCTCCTACAATGAGCAGTTCTTC.

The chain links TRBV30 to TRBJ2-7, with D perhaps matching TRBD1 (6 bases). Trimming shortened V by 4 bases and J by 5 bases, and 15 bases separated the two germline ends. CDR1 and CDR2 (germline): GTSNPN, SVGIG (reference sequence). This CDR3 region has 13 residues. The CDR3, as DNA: TGTGCCTGGACCCCTCGTCAGGGGAACGAGCAGTACTTC. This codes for CAWTPRQGNEQYF.

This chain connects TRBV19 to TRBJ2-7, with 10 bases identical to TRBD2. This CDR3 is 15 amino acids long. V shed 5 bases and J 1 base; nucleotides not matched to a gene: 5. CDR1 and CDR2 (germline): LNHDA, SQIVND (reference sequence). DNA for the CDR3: TGTGCCAGTAGTGGGGAACTAGCGGGGTCCTACGAGCAGTACTTC. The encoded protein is CASSGELAGSYEQYF.

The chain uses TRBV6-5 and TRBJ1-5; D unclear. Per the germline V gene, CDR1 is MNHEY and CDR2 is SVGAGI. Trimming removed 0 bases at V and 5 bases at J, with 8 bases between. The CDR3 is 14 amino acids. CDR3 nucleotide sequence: TGTGCCAGCAGTTACTCTTTCCGCGATCAGCCCCAGCATTTT. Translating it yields CASSYSFRDQPQHF.

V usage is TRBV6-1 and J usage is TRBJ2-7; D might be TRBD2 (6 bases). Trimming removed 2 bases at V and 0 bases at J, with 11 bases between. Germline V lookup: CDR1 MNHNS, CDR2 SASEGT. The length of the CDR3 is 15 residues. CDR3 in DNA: TGTGCCAGCAGTGAACCGGGAGCCCCCTCCTACGAGCAGTACTTC. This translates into CASSEPGAPSYEQYF.

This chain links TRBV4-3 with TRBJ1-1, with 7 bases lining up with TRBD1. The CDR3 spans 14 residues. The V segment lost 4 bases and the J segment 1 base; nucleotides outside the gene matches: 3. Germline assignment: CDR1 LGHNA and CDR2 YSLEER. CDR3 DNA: TGCGCCAGCAGCCTCAGGGGGTCGAACACTGAAGCTTTCTTT. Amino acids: CASSLRGSNTEAFF.